This T cell receptor beta chain appears in the sequencing data of a study of blood T cell repertoires in COVID-19. About the study: From T cells, B-cell-depleted T cells, or PBMCs came the material, which was cDNA or gDNA.

In the study's own analysis: Counts of nucleated cells, estimated from reference gene primer amplification, were obtained. Data came from immunoSEQ multiplex PCR; TCRdb stores just in-frame clones and leaves some out. That table supplies the V and J calls and clone size; D and trimming were determined from the DNA. The repertoire has 340,000 or so clones, around 86% of them found once; the top ten carry 1%. In germline, CDR1 is SQVTM, CDR2 ANQGSEA. The V end lost 5 bases, the J end lost 2 bases, and 9 bases lay between the germline ends. This CDR3 has 12 residues. The V call is TRBV29-1, the J call TRBJ1-1; tentative D call: TRBD1 (5 bases). This sequence originates from a middle-aged man with active or convalescent COVID-19. What was sequenced was peripheral blood. The CDR3 sequence: CSVRRDNTEAFF. The CDR3 bases are TGCAGCGTTCGCAGGGATAACACTGAAGCTTTCTTT.